The 31 T cell receptor beta chains listed next were all sequenced from one sample in a study of control samples from healthy donors and cancer patients. The repertoire was sequenced with immunoSEQ multiplex PCR; TCRdb's copy has only in-frame clones and lacks some. Among 95,000 to 100,000 clones listed, around 88% were seen once. The specimen sequenced was blood. The receptors come from a man under 40 in good health.

This clone occurred many times. This chain connects TRBV3-1 (or the pseudogene TRBV3-2) to TRBJ2-1; 9 nucleotides agree with TRBD2. Germline V gives CDR1 LGHDT, CDR2 YNNKEL (reference sequence). CDR3 length equals 18 residues. V lost 4 bases, J lost 0 bases, and 10 bases stayed unmatched. CDR3 DNA: TGTGCCAGCAGCCCCCCGGTTGGGCGGGAGGGCTCCTACAATGAGCAGTTCTTC. Translated: CASSPPVGREGSYNEQFF.

The J gene is TRBJ1-2, the V gene TRBV4-1, with D hard to call. Germline V CDR1 and CDR2: MGHRA, YSYEKL. This CDR3 is 14 amino acids long. Trimming removed 0 bases from V and 6 bases from J, with 11 bases in between. The CDR3 sequence: CASSQEVVGDGYTF. Written as DNA, the CDR3 is TGCGCCAGCAGCCAAGAAGTTGTCGGGGATGGCTACACCTTC.

This chain connects TRBV11-2 to TRBJ2-7; D remains ambiguous. Trimming left V 1 base short and J 7 bases short, with 17 bases between. This CDR3 comprises 15 residues. Germline values: CDR1 SGHAT, CDR2 FQNNGV. CDR3 protein: CASSLGGLGSGEQYF. The CDR3 nucleotides are TGTGCCAGCAGCTTAGGGGGTTTGGGTTCTGGGGAGCAGTACTTC.

The chain employs TRBV2 and TRBJ1-1; 10 bases fit TRBD1. The J segment lost 1 base and the V segment lost 4 bases, leaving 0 bases of the junction unmatched. CDR1 and CDR2 (germline): SNHLY, FYNNEI. The CDR3 has 14 residues. Here the CDR3 DNA reads TGTGCCAGCAGTGGACAGGGGGCGAACACTGAAGCTTTCTTT. Translating gives CASSGQGANTEAFF. The variable domain in full, completed from reference TRBV2 and TRBJ1-1, reads EPEVTQTPSHQVTQMGQEVILRCVPISNHLYFYWYRQILGQKVEFLVSFYNNEISEKSEIFDDQFSVERPDGSNFTLKIRSTKLEDSAMYFCASSGQGANTEAFFGQGTRLTVV.

The chain joins TRBV19 to TRBJ2-2; D gene ambiguous. Germline V CDR1 and CDR2: LNHDA, SQIVND (reference sequence). Trimming shortened V by 6 bases and J by 5 bases, and 7 bases separated the two germline ends. This CDR3 has 12 amino acids. The CDR3 sequence is CASSPRTGELFF. CDR3 in DNA: TGTGCCAGTAGCCCTCGGACCGGGGAGCTGTTTTTT.

CDR3 residues: CASSIDRGRSYEQYF. The CDR3 nucleotides are TGTGCCAGCAGCATAGACAGGGGTCGCTCCTACGAGCAGTACTTC. The rearrangement uses TRBV5-5 and TRBJ2-7; 8 nucleotides align to TRBD1. The CDR3 totals 15 residues. V lost 4 bases to trimming and J lost 0 bases; unmatched junction nucleotides: 6. Germline assignment: CDR1 SGHKS and CDR2 YYEKEE (reference sequence).

V gene TRBV6-1 combines with J gene TRBJ2-1, with TRBD1 identical over 9 bases. Per the germline V gene, CDR1 is MNHNS and CDR2 is SASEGT. Unmatched junction bases numbered 9, after V lost 1 base and J lost 2 bases. The CDR3 is made up of 18 amino acids. This CDR3 reads CASSEVGGTGRAYNEQFF. The CDR3, as DNA: TGTGCCAGCAGTGAAGTGGGGGGGACAGGGCGCGCCTACAATGAGCAGTTCTTC.

The V call is TRBV28, the J call TRBJ1-4; 7 bases line up with TRBD1. Unmatched junction bases numbered 3, after V lost 1 base and J lost 1 base. In germline, CDR1 is MDHEN, CDR2 SYDVKM. The CDR3 length is 16 residues. CDR3 residues: CASSLFQGGTNEKLFF. CDR3 nucleotide sequence: TGTGCCAGCAGTTTATTCCAGGGGGGAACTAATGAAAAACTGTTTTTT.

The chain's CDR3 is CASSQGLPGAVRAEQFF. The CDR3 DNA sequence: TGCGCCAGCAGCCAAGGACTCCCCGGGGCGGTACGTGCTGAGCAGTTCTTC. V usage is TRBV4-1 and J usage is TRBJ2-1; D possibly uses TRBD1 or TRBD2 (5 bases each). The germline V gene encodes CDR1 MGHRA and CDR2 YSYEKL. The V end lost 1 base, the J end lost 9 bases, and 22 bases lay between the germline ends. CDR3 length equals 17 residues.

This clone showed up just once. V usage is TRBV5-4 and J usage is TRBJ2-5, with D perhaps matching TRBD1 (6 bases). The V gene lost 0 bases and the J gene lost 7 bases, with 13 bases spanning the gap. Germline V gene data show CDR1 as SGHNT and CDR2 as YYREEE (reference sequence). The CDR3 is 14 residues long. The CDR3: CASSLGQGTWTQYF. The DNA of the CDR3 is TGTGCCAGCAGCTTGGGGCAGGGGACGTGGACCCAGTACTTC.

The CDR3 nucleotides read TGTGCCAGCAGCTACGCCGGGACTAGCGGAGGAAACACCGGGGAGCTGTTTTTT. Protein sequence: CASSYAGTSGGNTGELFF. The chain carries TRBV7-2 and TRBJ2-2, with 11 bases fitting TRBD2. CDR1 and CDR2 from the germline V gene are SGHTA and FQGNSA. The CDR3 covers 18 residues. V shed 4 bases and J 2 bases; nucleotides not matched to a gene: 9.

The rearrangement uses TRBV28 and TRBJ2-7; TRBD2 is a possible D gene (5 bases). Trimming left V 1 base short and J 6 bases short, with 13 bases between. Looked up from germline, CDR1 is MDHEN and CDR2 is SYDVKM. The CDR3 sequence is 14 residues long. CDR3 residues: CASSLSAGLGEQYF. Written as DNA, the CDR3 is TGTGCCAGCAGTTTATCTGCGGGTTTAGGCGAGCAGTACTTC.

The chain carries TRBV6-5 and TRBJ1-1, with D possibly TRBD1 on 5 matching bases. The CDR3 is made up of 11 amino acids. V was pared by 4 bases and J by 11 bases, with 11 bases between. Germline CDR1 reads MNHEY; CDR2 reads SVGAGI. CDR3 loop: CASSSGQVAFF. The DNA of the CDR3 is TGTGCCAGCAGTTCAGGGCAGGTTGCTTTCTTT.

The V call is TRBV28, the J call TRBJ2-1; perhaps TRBD1 as D (6 bases). The CDR3 length is 13 residues. The V end lost 5 bases, the J end lost 10 bases, and 15 bases lay between the germline ends. Germline CDR1 is MDHEN and CDR2 is SYDVKM. The CDR3 loop reads CASSRINREEQFF. For the CDR3, the DNA is TGTGCCAGCAGTCGAATCAACAGGGAGGAGCAGTTCTTC. Based on the CDR3 plus reference TRBV28 and TRBJ2-1, the full variable domain is DVKVTQSSRYLVKRTGEKVFLECVQDMDHENMFWYRQDPGLGLRLIYFSYDVKMKEKGDIPEGYSVSREKKERFSLILESASTNQTSMYLCASSRINREEQFFGPGTRLTVL.

The rearrangement links TRBV21-1 to TRBJ2-7; TRBD2 is the table's D call, not checked against the DNA. TRBV21-1 is classified as a pseudogene. This CDR3 region has 16 residues. The CDR3 nucleotides are TGTGCCAGCAGCAGAGGAAGGGGACTGAGCTCCTACGAGCAGTACTTC. This codes for CASSRGRGLSSYEQYF.

This clone appeared a single time. The CDR3 protein is CASSPPGARETQYF. DNA for the CDR3: TGTGCCAGCTCACCACCGGGGGCGAGGGAGACCCAGTACTTC. The rearrangement uses TRBV18 and TRBJ2-5; perhaps TRBD1 as D (6 bases). Germline V gene data show CDR1 as KGHSH and CDR2 as LQKENI. The CDR3 has 14 residues. V was pared by 0 bases and J by 5 bases, with 10 bases between.

The V gene is TRBV3-1 (or the pseudogene TRBV3-2), the J gene TRBJ2-5; 7 bases align to TRBD2. V trimming: 2 bases; J trimming: 5 bases; junction bases outside the gene matches: 2. Germline V gene data show CDR1 as LGHDT and CDR2 as YNNKEL (reference sequence). The CDR3 contains 13 residues. The chain's CDR3 is CASSQMRGETQYF. As DNA, the CDR3 is TGTGCCAGCAGCCAAATGCGGGGGGAGACCCAGTACTTC.

This chain uses TRBV6-4 with TRBJ2-2; D is undetermined. V lost 8 bases and J lost 2, with 6 bases in between. In germline, CDR1 is MRHNA, CDR2 SNTAGT. This CDR3 is 12 amino acids long. The CDR3 loop reads CASGLNTGELFF. The CDR3 nucleotides are TGTGCCAGCGGTCTAAACACCGGGGAGCTGTTTTTT.

This chain uses TRBV28 with TRBJ1-5, with 8 bases aligning to TRBD1. This CDR3 is 16 amino acids long. Looked up from germline, CDR1 is MDHEN and CDR2 is SYDVKM. V was clipped by 6 bases and J by 2 bases; unmatched bases: 9. This CDR3 is CASRTGQGSGNQPQHF. DNA of the CDR3: TGTGCCAGCAGAACCGGACAGGGCAGCGGCAATCAGCCCCAGCATTTT.

This chain joins TRBV19 and TRBJ2-2; 9 bases match TRBD1. The V segment lost 5 bases and the J segment 6 bases; nucleotides outside the gene matches: 7. The CDR3 runs 15 residues. Per the germline V gene, CDR1 is LNHDA and CDR2 is SQIVND (reference sequence). The CDR3 loop is CASSPSTGGSGELFF. DNA for the CDR3: TGTGCCAGTAGTCCCTCGACAGGGGGATCCGGGGAGCTGTTTTTT.

This clone was found once. The CDR3 DNA reads as TGTGCCAGCAGCCAAGGGGGGTACGGGATAGCGGACAATGAGCAGTTCTTC. Its protein product is CASSQGGYGIADNEQFF. The V call is TRBV4-2, the J call TRBJ2-1, with D perhaps matching TRBD2 (6 bases). The CDR3 covers 17 residues. V was cut by 1 base and J by 5 bases, with 18 bases left in between. Germline V gene lookup returns CDR1 LGHNA and CDR2 YNFKEQ.

The chain has TRBV3-1 (or the pseudogene TRBV3-2) and TRBJ2-2; D gene ambiguous. Germline lookup yields CDR1 LGHDT and CDR2 YNNKEL (reference sequence). Trimming took off 6 bases at V and 9 bases at J, with 8 bases between the two ends. The CDR3 consists of 11 residues. Here the CDR3 DNA reads TGTGCCAGCAGATGGAACCGGGAGCTGTTTTTT. Protein sequence: CASRWNRELFF.

This clone was recorded a few times. The J gene is TRBJ2-1, the V gene TRBV13, with D maybe TRBD2 (5 bases). The CDR3 extends over 16 amino acids. CDR1 is PRHDT, CDR2 FYEKMQ, per germline (reference sequence). Trimming stripped 2 bases from V and 7 bases from J, with 18 bases between. In DNA form, the CDR3 reads TGTGCCAGCAGCTTACTCTCCGGCAGAAGGGAGAATGAGCAGTTCTTC. Protein: CASSLLSGRRENEQFF.

The chain combines TRBV27 with TRBJ1-6; a possible D gene is TRBD1 (6 bases). Trimming shortened V by 8 bases and J by 3 bases, and 17 bases separated the two germline ends. The CDR3 spans 16 residues. Germline-derived CDR1 and CDR2 are MNHEY and SMNVEV (reference sequence). The CDR3 reads CASSKTGVNYNSPLHF. CDR3 nucleotide sequence: TGTGCCAGCTCCAAGACAGGCGTTAACTATAATTCACCCCTCCACTTT.

The chain couples TRBV13 to TRBJ1-1; 10 bases line up with TRBD1. CDR3 size: 15 residues. CDR1 PRHDT and CDR2 FYEKMQ come from the germline V gene (reference sequence). The V segment lost 5 bases and the J segment 1 base; nucleotides outside the gene matches: 4. CDR3 in amino acids: CASSTRQGANTEAFF. The DNA for the CDR3 is TGTGCCAGCAGCACGCGACAGGGGGCGAACACTGAAGCTTTCTTT.

This clone was recorded only once. V is TRBV5-6 and J is TRBJ1-5; D might be TRBD1 (5 bases). CDR3 length: 15 residues. With 4 bases removed from V and 5 bases from J, the gap between germline ends came to 16 bases. Germline assignment: CDR1 SGHDT and CDR2 YYEEEE. The CDR3 loop reads CASSRGQGTDQPQHF. CDR3 DNA sequence: TGTGCCAGCAGCCGAGGCCAGGGTACGGATCAGCCCCAGCATTTT.

The chain links TRBV6-5 to TRBJ1-3, with D maybe TRBD1 (6 bases). The germline V gene has CDR1 MNHEY and CDR2 SVGAGI. CDR3 length: 15 residues. V shed 6 bases and J shed 0 bases, with 12 bases lying between them. CDR3 nucleotides: TGTGCCAGCAGGCCAGACAGGAGCTCTGGAAACACCATATATTTT. This encodes CASRPDRSSGNTIYF.

The chain carries TRBV6-5 and TRBJ2-5, with a possible D match to TRBD1 (5 bases). V was cut by 7 bases and J by 4 bases, with 10 bases left in between. The CDR3 is 12 amino acids. CDR1 MNHEY and CDR2 SVGAGI come from the germline V gene. The CDR3 DNA reads as TGTGCCAGCATGGGGCCTATAGAGACCCAGTACTTC. This translates into CASMGPIETQYF.

The V and J genes are TRBV15 and TRBJ2-3; D perhaps matches TRBD1 (6 bases). This CDR3 comprises 16 residues. V was trimmed by 0 bases and J by 5 bases, leaving 15 bases between them. Germline V lookup: CDR1 LNHNV, CDR2 YYDKDF (reference sequence). CDR3 DNA: TGTGCCACCAGCAGAGAGGGCTATACAGGGCGAGATACGCAGTATTTT. Protein product: CATSREGYTGRDTQYF.

The chain carries TRBV11-2 and TRBJ1-1, with 7 bases lining up with TRBD1. V lost 2 bases to trimming and J lost 3 bases; unmatched junction nucleotides: 18. The CDR3 consists of 19 residues. Germline V CDR1 and CDR2: SGHAT, FQNNGV. For the CDR3, the DNA is TGTGCCAGCAGCTTAACCGGAAATCCGGGACAGTGGGGTGACACTGAAGCTTTCTTT. It translates to CASSLTGNPGQWGDTEAFF.

The chain couples TRBV6-1 to TRBJ2-2; D not certain. The CDR3 spans 16 residues. V was shortened by 4 bases and J by 5 bases, with 17 bases between the two germline ends. Germline-derived CDR1 and CDR2 are MNHNS and SASEGT. The CDR3 sequence: CASSVESARLTGELFF. The CDR3 nucleotides are TGTGCCAGCAGTGTTGAAAGTGCCCGGCTGACCGGGGAGCTGTTTTTT.